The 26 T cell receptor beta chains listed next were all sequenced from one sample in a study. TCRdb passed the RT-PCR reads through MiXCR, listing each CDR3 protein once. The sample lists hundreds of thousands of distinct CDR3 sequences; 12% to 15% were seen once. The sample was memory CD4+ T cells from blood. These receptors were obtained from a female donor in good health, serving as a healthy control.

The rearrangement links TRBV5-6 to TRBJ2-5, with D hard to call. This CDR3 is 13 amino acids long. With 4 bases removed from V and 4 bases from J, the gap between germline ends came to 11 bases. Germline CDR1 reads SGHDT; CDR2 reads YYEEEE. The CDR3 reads CASSPGWGETQYF. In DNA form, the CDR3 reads TGTGCCAGCAGCCCCGGATGGGGAGAGACCCAGTACTTC.

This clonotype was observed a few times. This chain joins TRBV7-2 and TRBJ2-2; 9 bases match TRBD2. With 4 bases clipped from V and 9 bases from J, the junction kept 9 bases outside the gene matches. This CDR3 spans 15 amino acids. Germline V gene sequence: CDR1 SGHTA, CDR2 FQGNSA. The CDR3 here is CASSSGTSRLRELFF. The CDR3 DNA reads TGTGCCAGCAGCTCCGGGACTAGCCGCCTCCGGGAGCTGTTTTTT.

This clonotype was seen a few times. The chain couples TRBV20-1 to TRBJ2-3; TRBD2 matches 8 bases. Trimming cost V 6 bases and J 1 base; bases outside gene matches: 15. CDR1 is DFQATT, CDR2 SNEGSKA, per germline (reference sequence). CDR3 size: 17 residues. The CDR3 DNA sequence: TGCAGTGCCACTTTCGTACGGGAGGGAGTTCGCACAGATACGCAGTATTTT. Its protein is CSATFVREGVRTDTQYF.

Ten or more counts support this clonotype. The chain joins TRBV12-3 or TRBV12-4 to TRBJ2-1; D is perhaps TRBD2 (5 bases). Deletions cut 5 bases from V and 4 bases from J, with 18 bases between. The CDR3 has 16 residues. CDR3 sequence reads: CASSRSRLADYNEQFF. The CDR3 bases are TGTGCCAGCAGTCGTAGCCGGCTAGCAGATTACAATGAGCAGTTCTTC.

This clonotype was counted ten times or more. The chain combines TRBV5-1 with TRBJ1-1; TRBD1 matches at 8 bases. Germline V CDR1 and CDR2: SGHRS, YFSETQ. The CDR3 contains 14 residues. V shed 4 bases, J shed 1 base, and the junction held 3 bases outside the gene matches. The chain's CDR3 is CASSPGTGNTEAFF. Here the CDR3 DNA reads TGCGCCAGCAGCCCGGGGACAGGGAACACTGAAGCTTTCTTT.

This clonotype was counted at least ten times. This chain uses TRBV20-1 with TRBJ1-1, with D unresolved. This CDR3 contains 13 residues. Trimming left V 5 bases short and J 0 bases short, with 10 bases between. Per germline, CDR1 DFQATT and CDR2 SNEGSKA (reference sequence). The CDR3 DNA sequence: TGCAGTGCTCGGGCCAGTATGAACACTGAAGCTTTCTTT. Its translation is CSARASMNTEAFF.

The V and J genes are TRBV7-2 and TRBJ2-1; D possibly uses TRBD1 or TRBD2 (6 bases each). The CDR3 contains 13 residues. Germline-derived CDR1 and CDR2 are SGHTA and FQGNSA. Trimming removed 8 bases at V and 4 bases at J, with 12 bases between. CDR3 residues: CASGGQTYNEQFF. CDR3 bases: TGTGCCAGCGGGGGGCAAACATACAATGAGCAGTTCTTC.

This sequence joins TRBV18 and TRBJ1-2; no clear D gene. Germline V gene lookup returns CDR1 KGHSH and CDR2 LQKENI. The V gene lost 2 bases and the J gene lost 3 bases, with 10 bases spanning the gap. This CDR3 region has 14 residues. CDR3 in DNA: TGTGCCAGCTCACCAAATGGGGTAGACTATGGCTACACCTTC. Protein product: CASSPNGVDYGYTF.

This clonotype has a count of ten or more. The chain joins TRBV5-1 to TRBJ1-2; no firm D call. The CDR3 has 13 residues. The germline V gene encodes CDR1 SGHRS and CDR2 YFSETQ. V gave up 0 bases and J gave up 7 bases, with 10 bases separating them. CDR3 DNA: TGCGCCAGCAGCTTGGATACGGGCCGTGGCTACACCTTC. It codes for CASSLDTGRGYTF.

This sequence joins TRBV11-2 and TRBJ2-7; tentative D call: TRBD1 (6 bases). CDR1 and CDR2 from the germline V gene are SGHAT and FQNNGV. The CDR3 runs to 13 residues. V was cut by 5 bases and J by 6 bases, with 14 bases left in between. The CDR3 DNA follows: TGTGCCAGCAGCCAGCGGACAGAGGGCGAGCAGTACTTC. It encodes CASSQRTEGEQYF.

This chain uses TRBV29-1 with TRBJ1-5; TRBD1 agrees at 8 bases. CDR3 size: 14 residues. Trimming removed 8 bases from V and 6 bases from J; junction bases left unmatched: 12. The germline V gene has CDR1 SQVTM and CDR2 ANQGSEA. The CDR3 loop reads CSFAGGRLGQPQHF. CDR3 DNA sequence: TGCAGCTTCGCAGGGGGCAGATTAGGTCAGCCCCAGCATTTT.

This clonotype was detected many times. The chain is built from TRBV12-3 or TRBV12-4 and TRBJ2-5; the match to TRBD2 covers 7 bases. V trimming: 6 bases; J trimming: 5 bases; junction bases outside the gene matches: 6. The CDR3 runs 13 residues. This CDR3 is CASSRGLDETQYF. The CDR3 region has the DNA TGTGCCAGCAGCCGAGGACTAGATGAGACCCAGTACTTC.

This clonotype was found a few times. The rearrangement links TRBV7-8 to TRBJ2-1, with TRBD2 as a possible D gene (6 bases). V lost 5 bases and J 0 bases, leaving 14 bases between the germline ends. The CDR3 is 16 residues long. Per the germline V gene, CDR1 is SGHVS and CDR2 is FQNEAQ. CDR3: CASSPNLATSYNEQFF. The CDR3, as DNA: TGTGCCAGCAGCCCGAACCTAGCGACCTCCTACAATGAGCAGTTCTTC.

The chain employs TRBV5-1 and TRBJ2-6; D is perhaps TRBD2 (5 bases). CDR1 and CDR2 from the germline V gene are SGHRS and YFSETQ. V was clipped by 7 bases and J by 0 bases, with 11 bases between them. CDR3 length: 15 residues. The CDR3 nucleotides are TGCGCCAGCTCCTCTCGGGACTCTGGGGCCAACGTCCTGACTTTC. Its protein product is CASSSRDSGANVLTF.

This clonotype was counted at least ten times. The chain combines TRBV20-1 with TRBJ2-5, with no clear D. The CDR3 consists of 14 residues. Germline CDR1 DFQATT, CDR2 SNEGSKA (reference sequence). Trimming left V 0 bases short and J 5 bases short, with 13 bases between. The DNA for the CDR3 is TGCAGTGCTAGAGAACAAACGCTATCGGAGACCCAGTACTTC. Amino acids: CSAREQTLSETQYF.

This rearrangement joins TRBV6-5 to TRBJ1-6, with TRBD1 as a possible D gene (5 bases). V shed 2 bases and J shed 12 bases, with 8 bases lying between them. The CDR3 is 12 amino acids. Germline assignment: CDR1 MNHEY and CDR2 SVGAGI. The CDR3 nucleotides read TGTGCCAGCAGTTACGCCCAGGGACCCCTCCACTTT. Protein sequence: CASSYAQGPLHF.

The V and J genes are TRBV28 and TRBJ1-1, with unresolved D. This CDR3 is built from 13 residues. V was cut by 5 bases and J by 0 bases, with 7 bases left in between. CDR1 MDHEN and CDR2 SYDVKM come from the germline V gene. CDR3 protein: CASSPIMNTEAFF. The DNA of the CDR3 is TGTGCCAGCAGTCCAATCATGAACACTGAAGCTTTCTTT. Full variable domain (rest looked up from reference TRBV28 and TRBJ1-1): DVKVTQSSRYLVKRTGEKVFLECVQDMDHENMFWYRQDPGLGLRLIYFSYDVKMKEKGDIPEGYSVSREKKERFSLILESASTNQTSMYLCASSPIMNTEAFFGQGTRLTVV.

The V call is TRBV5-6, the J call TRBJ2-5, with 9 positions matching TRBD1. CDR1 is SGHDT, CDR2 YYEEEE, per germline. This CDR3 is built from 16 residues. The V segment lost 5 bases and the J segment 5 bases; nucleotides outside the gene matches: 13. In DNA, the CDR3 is TGTGCCAGCAGACGAGGAACAGGGGGCAGAGAGGAGACCCAGTACTTC. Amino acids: CASRRGTGGREETQYF. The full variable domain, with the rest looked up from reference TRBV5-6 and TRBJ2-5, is DAGVTQSPTHLIKTRGQQVTLRCSPKSGHDTVSWYQQALGQGPQFIFQYYEEEERQRGNFPDRFSGHQFPNYSSELNVNALLLGDSALYLCASRRGTGGREETQYFGPGTRLLVL.

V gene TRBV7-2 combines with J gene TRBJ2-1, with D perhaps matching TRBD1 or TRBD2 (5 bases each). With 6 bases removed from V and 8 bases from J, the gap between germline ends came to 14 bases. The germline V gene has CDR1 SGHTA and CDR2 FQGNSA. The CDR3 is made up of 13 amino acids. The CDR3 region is CASRWAGAHEQFF. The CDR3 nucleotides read TGTGCCAGCAGGTGGGCCGGGGCCCATGAGCAGTTCTTC.

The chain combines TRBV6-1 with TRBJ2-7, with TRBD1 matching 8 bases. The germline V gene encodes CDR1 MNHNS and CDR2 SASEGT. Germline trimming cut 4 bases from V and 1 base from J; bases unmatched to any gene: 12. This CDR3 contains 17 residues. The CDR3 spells CASSAGRGRGLSYEQYF. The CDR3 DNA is TGTGCCAGCAGTGCTGGCAGGGGGCGAGGTCTGTCCTACGAGCAGTACTTC.

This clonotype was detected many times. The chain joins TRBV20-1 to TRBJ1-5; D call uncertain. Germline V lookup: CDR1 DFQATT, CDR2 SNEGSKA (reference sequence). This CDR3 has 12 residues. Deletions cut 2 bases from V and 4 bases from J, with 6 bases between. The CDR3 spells CSARRDNQPQHF. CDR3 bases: TGCAGTGCTAGAAGAGATAATCAGCCCCAGCATTTT.

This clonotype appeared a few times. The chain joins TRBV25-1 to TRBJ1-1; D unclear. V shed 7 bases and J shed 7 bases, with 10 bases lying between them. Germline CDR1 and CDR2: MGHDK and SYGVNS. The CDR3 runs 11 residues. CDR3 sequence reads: CASTQNGEAFF. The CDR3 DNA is TGTGCCAGCACCCAGAACGGTGAAGCTTTCTTT.

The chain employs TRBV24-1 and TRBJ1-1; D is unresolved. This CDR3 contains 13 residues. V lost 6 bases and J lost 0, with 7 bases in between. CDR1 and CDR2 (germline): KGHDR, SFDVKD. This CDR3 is CATSRRVNTEAFF. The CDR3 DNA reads TGTGCCACCAGTCGGCGGGTGAACACTGAAGCTTTCTTT.

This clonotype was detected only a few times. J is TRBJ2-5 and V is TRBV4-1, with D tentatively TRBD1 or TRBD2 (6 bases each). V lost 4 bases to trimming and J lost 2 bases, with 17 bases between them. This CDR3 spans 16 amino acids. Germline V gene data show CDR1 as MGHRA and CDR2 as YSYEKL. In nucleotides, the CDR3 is TGCGCCAGCAGCCGGGCTCCCGGGGGCCAGCAAGAGACCCAGTACTTC. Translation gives CASSRAPGGQQETQYF.

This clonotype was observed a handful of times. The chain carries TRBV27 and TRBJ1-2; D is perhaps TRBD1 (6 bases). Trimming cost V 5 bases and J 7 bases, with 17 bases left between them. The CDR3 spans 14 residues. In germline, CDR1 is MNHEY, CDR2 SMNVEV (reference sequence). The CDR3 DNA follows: TGTGCCAGCAGTGCGCGTACACCCAGGGGTGGCTACACCTTC. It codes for CASSARTPRGGYTF.

Here the CDR3 reads CSARSYRGTEAFF. Written as DNA, the CDR3 is TGCAGTGCTAGATCCTACAGGGGAACTGAAGCTTTCTTT. This rearrangement joins TRBV20-1 to TRBJ1-1; 7 bases agree with TRBD1. V trimming: 2 bases; J trimming: 5 bases; junction bases outside the gene matches: 5. Germline V gene lookup returns CDR1 DFQATT and CDR2 SNEGSKA (reference sequence). The CDR3 runs 13 residues.